The TCR beta chain under discussion was sequenced for a study of stem cell transplantation in POMP-related autoinflammatory disease. Broader study findings: Across all analyzed T-cell subsets, patients with PRAID tended toward reduced diversity and increased clonality. Fewer unique TRB V-J gene pairings were identified in patients with PRAID.

As to this clone: Antigen specificity is unknown.

Prominent immunodeficiency with autoinflammation defined PRAID. Clones were sequenced by immunoSEQ multiplex PCR, and TCRdb holds only the in-frame ones, with some missing. The sample lists tens of thousands of clones, approximately 90% seen once, with 0.6% to 0.8% in the top ten. The CDR3 has 13 amino acids. Trimming removed 3 bases at V and 1 base at J, with 6 bases between. The TCR comes from a human patient with POMP-related autoinflammation and immune dysregulation (PRAID). Some T cells may have originated in the graft donor. The specimen comprised CD4+ T cells from PBMCs, sampled after stem cell transplantation. This chain joins TRBV12-3 or TRBV12-4 and TRBJ1-1; perhaps TRBD1 as D (6 bases). The CDR3 DNA reads TGTGCCAGCAGTTTCAGGGGGAACACTGAAGCTTTCTTT. Residues: CASSFRGNTEAFF.